A single T cell receptor (beta chain) is shown here with its context. The sample belongs to a study of blood T cells in healthy people across ages. With a J-beta primer mix and a sample-barcoded 5' primer, a second PCR ran about 7 to 12 cycles. Every cDNA molecule carried a tag from a template-switch adaptor bearing 12 random nucleotides. MiXCR was run by TCRdb on the 5' RACE reads, yielding one entry per CDR3 protein. This table holds hundreds of thousands of distinct CDR3 sequences, approximately 53% found once. The sequenced sample was blood. This receptor was obtained from a man aged 40-50 years in good health.

The CDR3 DNA sequence: TGCGCCAGCAGCGGGGGACCATCCCGCGGGGAGCTGTTTTTT. This sequence encodes CASSGGPSRGELFF. The chain combines TRBV5-1 with TRBJ2-2; perhaps D is TRBD1 or TRBD2 (5 bases each). The V and J ends lost 4 bases and 7 bases respectively, with 14 bases between them. The CDR3 is 14 residues long. Germline V gives CDR1 SGHRS, CDR2 YFSETQ.